This T cell receptor beta chain was found in a study of T cells of healthy individuals. There are 13 residues in the CDR3. Trimming stripped 8 bases from V and 5 bases from J, with 14 bases between. Germline CDR1 and CDR2: SNHLY and FYNNEI. This clonotype was detected only a few times. TCRdb reprocessed the 5' RACE reads via MiXCR and lists one record per CDR3 protein. The repertoire includes some 100,000 distinct CDR3 sequences, 15% to 20% of them detected once, and 6% to 8% sits in the top ten. This clonotype originated in a human donor in good health. This chain links TRBV2 with TRBJ2-3; D is unclear. DNA of the CDR3: TGTGCCAGCCGAGTTGAGCTTGGAGATACGCAGTATTTT. It encodes CASRVELGDTQYF.